This is a list of T cell receptor beta chains from one sample in a study of identical twins. MiXCR, applied by TCRdb to the 5' RACE reads, yields one record per CDR3 protein. The sample has around 300,000 distinct CDR3 sequences, less than 9% seen once. The same data also contributed to another study, on yellow fever vaccine responses in identical twins.

The material sequenced was memory (CD45RO+) T cells sorted from blood. The receptors originated from a woman aged 18-29 years in good health. CDR3s include the opening cysteine and the closing phenylalanine or tryptophan. The order of the fields is V gene, D gene, clone size, J gene, CDR3 protein, CDR3 DNA. A D gene is named only where the DNA matches it firmly. Expanded clones get a size class; other rows say once, few or many, or leave the size out.

v_call: TRBV4-2
d_call: NA
clone_size: few
j_call: TRBJ1-3
cdr3_aa: CASSQEGGDGPSGNTIYF
cdr3_nt: TGTGCCAGCAGCCAAGAGGGCGGAGATGGGCCCTCTGGAAACACCATATATTTT

v_call: TRBV3-1
d_call: TRBD2
clone_size: NA
j_call: TRBJ2-3
cdr3_aa: CASTQDWTSGSLTDTQYF
cdr3_nt: TGTGCCAGCACCCAAGATTGGACTAGCGGGAGTCTGACAGATACGCAGTATTTT

v_call: TRBV7-9
d_call: NA
clone_size: many
j_call: TRBJ1-1
cdr3_aa: CASSLGWGGNTEAFF
cdr3_nt: TGTGCCAGCAGCTTAGGGTGGGGGGGAAACACTGAAGCTTTCTTT

v_call: TRBV3-1
d_call: TRBD1
clone_size: many
j_call: TRBJ2-1
cdr3_aa: CASSKTGSINEQFF
cdr3_nt: TGTGCCAGCAGCAAGACAGGGTCGATCAATGAGCAGTTCTTC

v_call: TRBV11-3
d_call: NA
clone_size: NA
j_call: TRBJ2-1
cdr3_aa: CASSPHSGVGSYNEQFF
cdr3_nt: TGTGCCAGCAGCCCTCACTCAGGGGTAGGGTCCTACAATGAGCAGTTCTTC

v_call: TRBV5-1
d_call: NA
clone_size: many
j_call: TRBJ1-1
cdr3_aa: CASSERTSYTEAFF
cdr3_nt: TGCGCCAGCAGCGAGAGGACCAGTTACACTGAAGCTTTCTTT

v_call: TRBV12-3/TRBV12-4
d_call: NA
clone_size: many
j_call: TRBJ2-3
cdr3_aa: CASSLARARDTQYF
cdr3_nt: TGTGCCAGCAGTTTAGCGAGGGCACGGGATACGCAGTATTTT

v_call: TRBV5-6
d_call: NA
clone_size: many
j_call: TRBJ1-2
cdr3_aa: CASSSQVPGQNYGYTF
cdr3_nt: TGTGCCAGCAGCTCCCAGGTACCAGGGCAGAACTATGGCTACACCTTC

v_call: TRBV15
d_call: NA
clone_size: many
j_call: TRBJ1-1
cdr3_aa: CATSREPANTEAFF
cdr3_nt: TGTGCCACCAGCAGAGAACCGGCGAACACTGAAGCTTTCTTT

v_call: TRBV19
d_call: NA
clone_size: many
j_call: TRBJ1-5
cdr3_aa: CASSLLGNQPQHF
cdr3_nt: TGTGCCAGTAGTCTCCTTGGCAATCAGCCCCAGCATTTT

v_call: TRBV7-6
d_call: NA
clone_size: few
j_call: TRBJ1-4
cdr3_aa: CASSLGGRATNEKLFF
cdr3_nt: TGTGCCAGCAGCTTAGGAGGTCGAGCAACTAATGAAAAACTGTTTTTT

v_call: TRBV20-1
d_call: TRBD1
clone_size: few
j_call: TRBJ1-2
cdr3_aa: CSAQTGGGGYTF
cdr3_nt: TGCAGTGCCCAGACAGGGGGCGGTGGCTACACCTTC

v_call: TRBV6-4
d_call: TRBD2
clone_size: NA
j_call: TRBJ2-1
cdr3_aa: CASSAGGQYNEQFF
cdr3_nt: TGTGCCAGCAGCGCGGGAGGTCAGTACAATGAGCAGTTCTTC

v_call: TRBV6-1
d_call: TRBD2
clone_size: many
j_call: TRBJ2-1
cdr3_aa: CASRRGTTPNYNEQFF
cdr3_nt: TGTGCCAGCAGACGGGGGACTACCCCAAATTACAATGAGCAGTTCTTC

v_call: TRBV5-1
d_call: TRBD1
clone_size: few
j_call: TRBJ2-5
cdr3_aa: CASSGGQGVQETQYF
cdr3_nt: TGCGCCAGCAGCGGGGGACAGGGGGTCCAAGAGACCCAGTACTTC

v_call: TRBV6-5
d_call: NA
clone_size: NA
j_call: TRBJ1-3
cdr3_aa: CASSYTRGNTIYF
cdr3_nt: TGTGCCAGCAGTTACACCAGGGGAAACACCATATATTTT

v_call: TRBV20-1
d_call: NA
clone_size: many
j_call: TRBJ1-1
cdr3_aa: CSPNMGGRGEAFF
cdr3_nt: TGCAGTCCTAACATGGGGGGAAGGGGTGAAGCTTTCTTT

v_call: TRBV28
d_call: NA
clone_size: NA
j_call: TRBJ1-5
cdr3_aa: CASSSPASTGNQPQHF
cdr3_nt: TGTGCCAGCAGTTCCCCAGCATCGACGGGCAATCAGCCCCAGCATTTT

v_call: TRBV10-3
d_call: NA
clone_size: many
j_call: TRBJ1-4
cdr3_aa: CATRQPGNEKLFF
cdr3_nt: TGTGCCACCCGACAGCCCGGCAATGAAAAACTGTTTTTT

v_call: TRBV2
d_call: NA
clone_size: NA
j_call: TRBJ1-1
cdr3_aa: CASSEDRMNTEAFF
cdr3_nt: TGTGCCAGCAGCGAAGACAGGATGAACACTGAAGCTTTCTTT

v_call: TRBV12-3/TRBV12-4
d_call: NA
clone_size: many
j_call: TRBJ2-1
cdr3_aa: CASSLRTPSNEQFF
cdr3_nt: TGTGCCAGCAGTTTACGGACACCCTCCAATGAGCAGTTCTTC

v_call: TRBV7-2
d_call: NA
clone_size: NA
j_call: TRBJ2-2
cdr3_aa: CASSFIVGGGELFF
cdr3_nt: TGTGCCAGCAGCTTCATAGTGGGGGGCGGGGAGCTGTTTTTT

v_call: TRBV5-1
d_call: NA
clone_size: few
j_call: TRBJ1-6
cdr3_aa: CASRAAWTVNSVVNSPLHF
cdr3_nt: TGCGCCAGCAGGGCTGCCTGGACAGTGAATTCCGTAGTGAATTCACCCCTCCACTTT

v_call: TRBV6-1
d_call: NA
clone_size: few
j_call: TRBJ2-2
cdr3_aa: CASSENSGEGGELFF
cdr3_nt: TGTGCCAGCAGTGAAAACTCAGGGGAGGGCGGGGAGCTGTTTTTT

v_call: TRBV20-1
d_call: NA
clone_size: few
j_call: TRBJ1-2
cdr3_aa: CSALDNYGYTF
cdr3_nt: TGCAGTGCTTTGGACAACTATGGCTACACCTTC

v_call: TRBV5-1
d_call: TRBD2
clone_size: many
j_call: TRBJ2-3
cdr3_aa: CASSLTSGLGTDTQYF
cdr3_nt: TGCGCCAGCAGCTTAACTAGCGGGTTAGGCACAGATACGCAGTATTTT

v_call: TRBV12-3/TRBV12-4
d_call: NA
clone_size: many
j_call: TRBJ1-6
cdr3_aa: CASSDPVGQPNSPLHF
cdr3_nt: TGTGCCAGCAGTGACCCGGTCGGGCAGCCCAATTCACCCCTCCACTTT

v_call: TRBV20-1
d_call: NA
clone_size: many
j_call: TRBJ2-7
cdr3_aa: CSARTPHTNEQYF
cdr3_nt: TGCAGTGCTAGGACTCCCCATACGAATGAGCAGTACTTC